Below are 13 T cell receptor beta chains sequenced from a single sample in a study of OX40 agonist ivuxolimab in advanced cancers. The protocol was immunoSEQ multiplex PCR, while the TCRdb copy is restricted to in-frame clones and leaves out a portion. The sample has about 80,000 clones, about four fifths seen once. Sequenced material: CD4+ or CD8+ T cells sorted from blood, taken in a trial of the OX40 agonist ivuxolimab. Receptors originate from an adult with an advanced solid tumor such as melanoma, head and neck, liver or kidney cancer.

This rearrangement joins TRBV5-8 to TRBJ1-2; no reliable D call. The CDR3 runs to 14 residues. Germline V gene sequence: CDR1 SGHTS, CDR2 YDEGEE. V was shortened by 0 bases and J by 4 bases, with 10 bases between the two germline ends. This CDR3 reads CASSLELGSYGYTF. CDR3 in DNA: TGTGCCAGCAGCTTGGAGCTGGGAAGCTATGGCTACACCTTC.

This rearrangement joins TRBV2 to TRBJ1-3; a weak D match, TRBD1 (5 bases). CDR3 length equals 16 residues. CDR1 SNHLY and CDR2 FYNNEI come from the germline V gene. The V end was cut by 1 base, the J end by 0 bases, with 10 bases between. The CDR3 DNA follows: TGTGCCAGCAGTGAAGAGGGGCTGCACTCTGGAAACACCATATATTTT. The encoded protein is CASSEEGLHSGNTIYF. The variable domain in full, with the rest retrieved from reference TRBV2 and TRBJ1-3, is EPEVTQTPSHQVTQMGQEVILRCVPISNHLYFYWYRQILGQKVEFLVSFYNNEISEKSEIFDDQFSVERPDGSNFTLKIRSTKLEDSAMYFCASSEEGLHSGNTIYFGEGSWLTVV.

V gene TRBV15 combines with J gene TRBJ1-5; no definite D call. Trimming removed 0 bases from V and 3 bases from J, with 9 bases in between. In germline, CDR1 is LNHNV, CDR2 YYDKDF (reference sequence). This CDR3 comprises 15 residues. CDR3 in DNA: TGTGCCACCAGCAGAGACCGTGACTTCAATCAGCCCCAGCATTTT. Translated: CATSRDRDFNQPQHF.

V and J are TRBV25-1 and TRBJ1-5, with D possibly TRBD1 on 6 matching bases. The CDR3 covers 15 residues. The ends were cut back, 10 bases at V and 4 bases at J, with 20 bases in the middle. The germline V gene encodes CDR1 MGHDK and CDR2 SYGVNS. CDR3 nucleotides: TGTGCCATGCCAATCAGGGGCCGCGCAAATCAGCCCCAGCATTTT. This translates into CAMPIRGRANQPQHF. The variable domain in full, completed from reference TRBV25-1 and TRBJ1-5, reads EADIYQTPRYLVIGTGKKITLECSQTMGHDKMYWYQQDPGMELHLIHYSYGVNSTEKGDLSSESTVSRIRTEHFPLTLESARPSHTSQYLCAMPIRGRANQPQHFGDGTRLSIL.

The chain recombines TRBV30 with TRBJ1-1; weak D call: TRBD1 (5 bases). V was clipped by 2 bases and J by 1 base, with 11 bases between them. Germline CDR1 GTSNPN, CDR2 SVGIG (reference sequence). The CDR3 has 14 residues. The CDR3 here is CAWSPTGGNTEAFF. The CDR3 DNA follows: TGTGCCTGGAGTCCAACGGGGGGGAACACTGAAGCTTTCTTT.

CDR3 protein: CASSVSGEGWQPQHF. CDR3 coding DNA: TGTGCCAGCAGTGTCTCTGGAGAGGGCTGGCAGCCCCAGCATTTT. The V gene is TRBV6-1, the J gene TRBJ1-5; D ambiguous. The CDR3 totals 15 residues. V was cut by 4 bases and J by 7 bases, with 17 bases left in between. Germline V gene sequence: CDR1 MNHNS, CDR2 SASEGT.

The J gene is TRBJ1-3, the V gene TRBV5-1, with D perhaps TRBD1 (5 bases). The germline CDR1 and CDR2 sequences are SGHRS and YFSETQ. This CDR3 is 15 amino acids long. The V end was cut by 4 bases, the J end by 7 bases, with 18 bases between. The CDR3 DNA reads TGCGCCAGCAGCCCGGACGGCAGGGTCGGGAACACCATATATTTT. Translating gives CASSPDGRVGNTIYF.

This clone was found once. V usage is TRBV11-2 and J usage is TRBJ2-5; D is uncertain. The length of the CDR3 is 15 residues. The V end was cut by 5 bases, the J end by 3 bases, with 16 bases between. In germline, CDR1 is SGHAT, CDR2 FQNNGV. CDR3 nucleotides: TGTGCCAGCAGCCCTAGGAGTACTGAGAAAGAGACCCAGTACTTC. Residues: CASSPRSTEKETQYF.

This clone was seen a single time. The chain joins TRBV6-6 to TRBJ2-1; TRBD2 is a possible D gene (6 bases). The CDR3 covers 14 residues. Trimming stripped 6 bases from V and 7 bases from J, with 16 bases between. CDR1 MNHNY and CDR2 SVGAGI come from the germline V gene (reference sequence). CDR3 amino acids: CASRGTLARNEQFF. As DNA, the CDR3 is TGTGCCAGCAGGGGGACTTTAGCACGAAATGAGCAGTTCTTC.

The chain links TRBV5-1 to TRBJ1-2, with D unresolved. With 2 bases removed from V and 4 bases from J, the gap between germline ends came to 18 bases. Germline-derived CDR1 and CDR2 are SGHRS and YFSETQ. The CDR3 totals 16 residues. In nucleotides, the CDR3 is TGCGCCAGCAGCTTCGACGGCAGACCGTACGGCTATGGCTACACCTTC. Encoded protein: CASSFDGRPYGYGYTF.

This chain uses TRBV5-6 with TRBJ1-5; 7 positions agree with TRBD1. Germline loops: CDR1 SGHDT, CDR2 YYEEEE. J lost 5 bases, V lost 0 bases, and 5 bases had no gene match. CDR3 length equals 15 residues. CDR3 nucleotides: TGTGCCAGCAGCTTGGTGGGACAGCCACATCAGCCCCAGCATTTT. Its translation is CASSLVGQPHQPQHF.

V gene TRBV10-3 combines with J gene TRBJ2-5; D may be TRBD1 or TRBD2 (5 bases each). V dropped 1 base and J dropped 5 bases, with 11 bases sitting between them. In germline, CDR1 is ENHRY, CDR2 SYGVKD. CDR3 size: 14 residues. For the CDR3, the DNA is TGTGCCATCAGTGAGTGGGGGTCCCGGGAGACCCAGTACTTC. Translation: CAISEWGSRETQYF.

This chain joins TRBV5-1 and TRBJ2-1; 10 nucleotides align to TRBD2. CDR1 and CDR2 from the germline V gene are SGHRS and YFSETQ. Trimming removed 0 bases from V and 5 bases from J; junction bases left unmatched: 8. This CDR3 is built from 17 residues. The CDR3 loop reads CASSLAELAGVDNEQFF. The CDR3, as DNA: TGCGCCAGCAGCTTGGCCGAGCTAGCGGGAGTTGACAATGAGCAGTTCTTC.